The clone carrying this T cell receptor (beta chain) was observed a handful of times. The antigen remains unidentified. It was the library that attached unique molecular identifiers to individual cDNA molecules. TCRdb fed the RACE reads into MiXCR, producing one record per CDR3 protein. This sample has more than 100,000 distinct CDR3 sequences, with less than 15% found just once. The data derive from a study of human T cells and chemical hapten exposure. Study-wide background: The study lasted approximately 26 weeks, and patients were dosed weekly with diphenylcyclopropenone on the scalp throughout.

As for time point: pre-sensitization, week 0. Treatment given: therapeutic diphenylcyclopropenone sensitization with weekly scalp DPC. Total RNA was extracted from unfractionated whole blood. Findings and limits, study-wide: Following DPC sensitization, TCRs present above 1 in 1000 frequency showed no change.

The material sequenced was whole blood, taken in connection with sensitization to the hapten diphenylcyclopropenone (DPC). The sequence was collected from a young woman with alopecia areata. Some clones in this sample may be carry-over from other donors' samples.

The CDR3 spells CASSSGTEETQYF. CDR3 sequence (DNA): TGTGCCAGCAGCTCCGGGACGGAAGAGACCCAGTACTTC. V usage is TRBV11-2 and J usage is TRBJ2-5; TRBD1 or TRBD2 may be the D gene (5 bases each). V dropped 4 bases and J dropped 3 bases, with 9 bases sitting between them. The CDR3 is 13 residues long. Germline V CDR1 and CDR2: SGHAT, FQNNGV.